This passage covers 6 T cell receptor beta chains from one sample sequenced in a study of blood T cell repertoires in COVID-19. Some clones are missing from TCRdb's copy, which holds only in-frame ones; the method was immunoSEQ multiplex PCR. This sample has approximately 260,000 clones; roughly 84% occur once, and the top ten carry about 9.1%. The sample comprised peripheral blood. The receptors stem from a human donor in a cohort sampled during active COVID-19.

V gene TRBV4-1 combines with J gene TRBJ2-5; 8 bases match TRBD1. CDR1 is MGHRA, CDR2 YSYEKL, per germline. The CDR3 covers 17 residues. V was clipped by 0 bases and J by 0 bases; unmatched bases: 6. The CDR3: CASSQDRGTGNQETQYF. The CDR3 bases are TGCGCCAGCAGCCAAGATAGGGGGACAGGCAACCAAGAGACCCAGTACTTC.

This rearrangement joins TRBV11-2 to TRBJ2-1; maybe TRBD1 (6 bases). Germline loops: CDR1 SGHAT, CDR2 FQNNGV. The CDR3 is 16 residues long. V lost 1 base and J lost 7, with 17 bases in between. The CDR3 loop is CASSLVLGASGNEQFF. The CDR3 DNA reads TGTGCCAGCAGCTTAGTGTTGGGGGCATCGGGTAATGAGCAGTTCTTC.

The rearrangement links TRBV5-5 to TRBJ2-7; TRBD1 is a possible D gene (6 bases). Looked up from germline, CDR1 is SGHKS and CDR2 is YYEKEE (reference sequence). Trimming left V 4 bases short and J 5 bases short, with 16 bases between. This CDR3 comprises 14 residues. CDR3 residues: CASSPRQDTHEQYF. CDR3 nucleotides: TGTGCCAGCAGCCCCCGACAGGACACCCACGAGCAGTACTTC. Variable domain in full (rest from reference TRBV5-5 and TRBJ2-7): DAGVTQSPTHLIKTRGQQVTLRCSPISGHKSVSWYQQVLGQGPQFIFQYYEKEERGRGNFPDRFSARQFPNYSSELNVNALLLGDSALYLCASSPRQDTHEQYFGPGTRLTVT.

The J gene is TRBJ1-1, the V gene TRBV7-8, with D uncertain. V was pared by 5 bases and J by 1 base, with 11 bases between. Per the germline V gene, CDR1 is SGHVS and CDR2 is FQNEAQ. The CDR3 has 14 amino acids. The CDR3 sequence: CASSHQKRNTEAFF. The CDR3 DNA sequence: TGTGCCAGCAGCCATCAAAAGAGGAACACTGAAGCTTTCTTT.

The gene calls are TRBV5-4 and TRBJ1-2; 8 bases are a match to TRBD1. The CDR3 contains 17 residues. Germline CDR1 is SGHNT and CDR2 is YYREEE (reference sequence). J was trimmed by 0 bases and V by 0 bases; bases with no gene match: 7. CDR3: CASSLAGTGGTNYGYTF. CDR3 DNA: TGTGCCAGCAGCTTGGCTGGGACAGGAGGCACTAACTATGGCTACACCTTC.

The V call is TRBV19, the J call TRBJ2-5, with D uncertain. This CDR3 is built from 15 residues. The germline V and J ends were trimmed by 3 bases and 0 bases, with 11 bases remaining between them. Germline values: CDR1 LNHDA, CDR2 SQIVND (reference sequence). CDR3 region: CASSIMRSYQETQYF. The CDR3 bases are TGTGCCAGTAGTATTATGAGGAGCTACCAAGAGACCCAGTACTTC.